What follows are 10 T cell receptor beta chains derived from one specimen sequenced in a study of a mutant IDH1 vaccine in newly diagnosed glioma (dated by TCRdb to the early 2020s). This specimen's time point label, interpreted: week 5, during vaccination. Each vaccine dose was 300 ug of a 20-mer mutant IDH1 peptide in Montanide, given subcutaneously with topical imiquimod. Their antigens are not known. Libraries were built with the immunoSEQ multiplex PCR assay. TCRdb limited this immuneACCESS table to in-frame rearrangements with V and J called. A share of clones is missing; checked studies link under half to unresolved V genes, and the rest is unexplained. A total of 45,000 to 60,000 clones appear in this sample, 78% of them only once. The top ten constitute about 5% of the sample. The sample here was PBMCs, taken from a glioma patient whose treatment included an IDH1 peptide vaccine. Every receptor here comes from a man in his forties or fifties with glioma.

V usage is TRBV9 and J usage is TRBJ2-3; D is perhaps TRBD2 (6 bases). The germline gives CDR1 SGDLS, CDR2 YYNGEE. The V and J ends lost 3 bases and 1 base respectively, with 21 bases between them. The CDR3 totals 18 residues. This CDR3 is CASSASGGRSRRTDTQYF. CDR3 DNA: TGTGCCAGCAGCGCGTCCGGAGGGCGGTCTCGGCGCACAGATACGCAGTATTTT.

This chain joins TRBV27 and TRBJ1-5, with 7 bases fitting TRBD1. The trim removed 5 bases at V and 6 bases at J, leaving 10 bases unmatched. This CDR3 spans 15 amino acids. CDR1 and CDR2 (germline): MNHEY, SMNVEV (reference sequence). CDR3 coding DNA: TGTGCCAGCAGTCCACTAGACAGGGCAAGTCAGCCCCAGCATTTT. Translation gives CASSPLDRASQPQHF.

The chain uses TRBV5-1 and TRBJ1-2, with 10 nucleotides matching TRBD1. J was trimmed by 6 bases and V by 0 bases; bases with no gene match: 2. The CDR3 has 14 amino acids. Germline V gene lookup returns CDR1 SGHRS and CDR2 YFSETQ. The CDR3 region is CASSLGTGGDGYTF. The DNA of the CDR3 is TGCGCCAGCAGCTTGGGGACAGGGGGAGATGGCTACACCTTC.

The rearrangement uses TRBV10-3 and TRBJ2-5, with TRBD1 matching 11 bases. Germline loops: CDR1 ENHRY, CDR2 SYGVKD. The V and J ends lost 4 bases and 6 bases, in that order; junction bases with no gene match: 4. This CDR3 contains 14 residues. CDR3: CAISGGQGEKTQYF. The CDR3 nucleotides are TGTGCCATCAGTGGGGGACAGGGGGAAAAGACCCAGTACTTC.

This clone is termed medium-sized. The chain is built from TRBV10-3 and TRBJ2-1, with D unclear. Germline V lookup: CDR1 ENHRY, CDR2 SYGVKD. The ends were cut back, 2 bases at V and 7 bases at J, with 6 bases in the middle. There are 12 residues in the CDR3. In DNA, the CDR3 is TGTGCCATCAGTGAGGAAGGGAATGAGCAGTTCTTC. It codes for CAISEEGNEQFF.

The V call is TRBV11-2, the J call TRBJ1-2, with a tentative D call TRBD1 (5 bases). V lost 4 bases and J lost 2, with 8 bases in between. This CDR3 region has 13 residues. CDR1 and CDR2 (germline): SGHAT, FQNNGV. CDR3 nucleotides: TGTGCCAGCAGCTCAGGGTTAAACTATGGCTACACCTTC. It is translated as CASSSGLNYGYTF.

V gene TRBV10-1 combines with J gene TRBJ1-2; D gene uncertain. From germline, CDR1 is WNHNN and CDR2 SYGVQD (reference sequence). The CDR3 covers 12 residues. Trimming shortened V by 3 bases and J by 4 bases, and 6 bases separated the two germline ends. The CDR3 is CASSENLYGYTF. The CDR3 DNA reads as TGCGCCAGCAGTGAAAATCTCTATGGCTACACCTTC.

This chain connects TRBV9 to TRBJ1-6; D unresolved. This CDR3 has 13 residues. CDR1 and CDR2 from the germline V gene are SGDLS and YYNGEE. The V gene lost 3 bases and the J gene lost 7 bases, with 8 bases spanning the gap. In nucleotides, the CDR3 is TGTGCCAGCAGCGCGCGGGAGAATTCACCCCTCCACTTT. Translated: CASSARENSPLHF.

This chain links TRBV10-3 with TRBJ2-2, with D perhaps being TRBD1 or TRBD2 (5 bases each). Looked up from germline, CDR1 is ENHRY and CDR2 is SYGVKD. This CDR3 is built from 12 residues. Trimming stripped 6 bases from V and 5 bases from J, with 7 bases between. This CDR3 is CAIRGVTGELFF. Here the CDR3 DNA reads TGTGCCATCAGGGGGGTGACCGGGGAGCTGTTTTTT.

As regards this clone: A junction boundary mismatches the germline segment, possibly from a read error. The rearrangement joins TRBV7-7 to TRBJ1-4, with D possibly being TRBD1 (6 bases). Germline V CDR1 and CDR2: SSHAT, FNYEAQ (reference sequence). The CDR3 has 15 residues. The DNA of the CDR3 is TGTGCTAGCAGCAGTAAGAGACAGGTAAATGAAAAACTGTTTTTT. It specifies CASSSKRQVNEKLFF.